Shown below are 2 T cell receptor beta chains from a single sample sequenced in a study of CD8+ T cells in alopecia areata. Extraction of RNA preceded its reverse transcription into cDNA, which served as the sequencing template. The data were produced by immunoSEQ multiplex PCR, yet TCRdb's version contains in-frame clones alone and is incomplete. The sample carries about 220,000 clones, under 60% recorded once. Treatment meaning: oral pan-JAK inhibitor, 5-10 mg twice daily. Sequences were derived from CD4+ T cells sorted from blood, sampled at week 4, from a patient treated with tofacitinib. These receptors were collected from a human donor with alopecia areata.

V and J are TRBV6-5 and TRBJ1-1; 7 positions agree with TRBD1. The V segment lost 5 bases and the J segment 4 bases; nucleotides outside the gene matches: 7. Per germline, CDR1 MNHEY and CDR2 SVGAGI. CDR3 length: 14 amino acids. The DNA of the CDR3 is TGTGCCAGCAGTACAACCAGGGGGGCCACTGAAGCTTTCTTT. Protein sequence: CASSTTRGATEAFF.

This clone was seen only once. The sample has other DNA sequences that encode this CDR3 too. The J gene is TRBJ1-5, the V gene TRBV9; D remains ambiguous. Trimming removed 0 bases at V and 2 bases at J, with 6 bases between. The CDR3 extends over 14 amino acids. The germline V gene encodes CDR1 SGDLS and CDR2 YYNGEE. CDR3 residues: CASSVGQGNQPQHF. The CDR3 bases are TGTGCCAGCAGCGTAGGGCAGGGCAATCAGCCCCAGCATTTT.